The clone carrying this T cell receptor beta chain was seen just once. The antigen is not known. The CDR3 is made up of 15 amino acids. The germline CDR1 and CDR2 sequences are LGHDT and YNNKEL (reference sequence). The V and J ends lost 4 bases and 1 base respectively, with 13 bases between them. An input of about 0.5 to 1 ug of RNA was subjected to reverse transcription using random hexamers. immunoSEQ multiplex PCR amplified TCR beta CDR3 across 54 Vbeta, 13 Jbeta. TCRdb ran MiXCR on the immunoSEQ multiplex PCR reads and lists one entry per CDR3 protein. The sample lists around 130,000 distinct CDR3 sequences, roughly 94% occurring once. The sample comes from a study of CD8 T cells in Susac syndrome. General study points: Acknowledgment was made by the study that its TCR sequencing and HLA analysis involved a relatively small number of individuals.

The T cells that were sequenced for TCR beta were CD8+ and CD4+ cells from blood. TEMRA cells were enriched by FACS, while CD8+ and CD4+ T cells were obtained through a negative isolation that was performed magnetically. Sequenced material: CD4+ T cells from PBMCs. The rearrangement uses TRBV3-1 and TRBJ2-5; no reliable D call. This sequence originates from a human donor in good health. CDR3: CASSPTTTVQETQYF. The CDR3 nucleotides are TGTGCCAGCAGCCCGACCACAACGGTCCAAGAGACCCAGTACTTC.